Listed below are T cell receptor beta chains from one sample, sequenced in a study of blood T cell repertoires in COVID-19. The table came from immunoSEQ multiplex PCR; TCRdb's copy has only in-frame clones and leaves some out. The table has some 180,000 clones, roughly 86% seen once. The specimen was PBMCs or T cells enriched from blood (not recorded which). These receptors were collected from a woman aged 40-49 years in a cohort exposed to, infected with or recovered from COVID-19 (not recorded which). The CDR3 runs from the conserved cysteine through the conserved F or W. D genes are given only for firm matches. The size field is filled for only some rows; it gives once, few, many or a size class.

clone_size	j_call	cdr3_length	v_call	d_call	cdr3_aa	cdr3_nt
-	TRBJ2-2	16	TRBV5-6	TRBD2	CASSPPRSGRLRELFF	TGTGCCAGCAGCCCGCCTCGGAGCGGGAGGTTACGGGAGCTGTTTTTT
-	TRBJ2-5	14	TRBV25-1	TRBD2	CASSRTSGMETQYF	TGTGCCAGCAGTCGGACTAGCGGGATGGAGACCCAGTACTTC
-	TRBJ2-3	16	TRBV19	TRBD2	CASSIVVGRGTDTQYF	TGTGCCAGTAGTATCGTGGTGGGGAGGGGCACAGATACGCAGTATTTT
once	TRBJ2-3	14	TRBV19	TRBD2	CASSSGSSTDTQYF	TGTGCCAGTTCCAGCGGGAGTTCCACAGATACGCAGTATTTT
-	TRBJ2-1	13	TRBV19	TRBD1	CASSTGQGSEQFF	TGTGCCAGTAGTACGGGACAGGGAAGTGAGCAGTTCTTC
-	TRBJ1-5	13	TRBV2	-	CASTRVSNQPQHF	TGTGCCAGCACCAGGGTTAGCAATCAGCCCCAGCATTTT
-	TRBJ1-4	16	TRBV9	-	CASSVGGGREREKLFF	TGTGCCAGCAGCGTAGGGGGGGGCAGGGAAAGAGAAAAACTGTTTTTT
-	TRBJ2-3	15	TRBV19	-	CASSTLAIVTDTQYF	TGTGCCAGTAGTACACTAGCTATCGTCACAGATACGCAGTATTTT
-	TRBJ1-1	19	TRBV18	TRBD1	CASSPPARDSLAENTEAFF	TGTGCCAGCTCACCACCGGCGCGGGACAGTCTAGCTGAGAACACTGAAGCTTTCTTT
-	TRBJ2-3	17	TRBV28	TRBD1	CASSFRDRGFGPDTQYF	TGTGCCAGCAGTTTCCGGGACAGGGGGTTTGGACCAGATACGCAGTATTTT
-	TRBJ1-4	13	TRBV11-3	-	CASSLNRWEKLFF	TGTGCCAGCAGCTTGAACAGATGGGAAAAACTGTTTTTT
-	TRBJ2-7	13	TRBV13	-	CASSPPASYEQYF	TGTGCCAGCAGCCCTCCAGCGTCCTACGAGCAGTACTTC
-	TRBJ2-5	18	TRBV25-1	TRBD1	CASSESSKRQGHQETQYF	TGTGCCAGCAGTGAATCCTCCAAAAGACAGGGTCACCAAGAGACCCAGTACTTC
-	TRBJ2-7	13	TRBV13	-	CASSLGRAYEQYF	TGTGCCAGCAGCTTAGGCAGGGCCTACGAGCAGTACTTC
-	TRBJ2-1	13	TRBV27	-	CASSPTGWSEQFF	TGTGCCAGCAGTCCGACAGGATGGAGTGAGCAGTTCTTC
-	TRBJ2-5	15	TRBV13	-	CASSIGSGGGKTQYF	TGTGCCAGCAGCATTGGGAGTGGGGGAGGAAAGACCCAGTACTTC
-	TRBJ2-7	13	TRBV15	-	CATTSGGSYEQYF	TGTGCCACCACTAGTGGGGGGTCCTACGAGCAGTACTTC
-	TRBJ2-3	13	TRBV12-3/TRBV12-4	-	CASSWAKADTQYF	TGTGCCAGCAGTTGGGCCAAGGCAGATACGCAGTATTTT
-	TRBJ1-6	17	TRBV5-8	-	CASSNGGGDGFNSPLHF	TGTGCCAGCAGCAACGGTGGGGGGGACGGATTTAATTCACCCCTCCACTTT
-	TRBJ2-1	15	TRBV9	-	CASSVDGGWGNGQFF	TGTGCCAGCAGCGTAGATGGAGGGTGGGGGAACGGGCAGTTCTTC
-	TRBJ1-2	15	TRBV25-1	TRBD1	CASSEFGQGIYGYTF	TGTGCCAGCAGTGAATTTGGACAGGGAATCTATGGCTACACCTTC
once	TRBJ2-3	16	TRBV10-3	TRBD1	CAISESKGQGEDTQYF	TGTGCCATCAGTGAGTCGAAAGGACAGGGGGAAGATACGCAGTATTTT
-	TRBJ2-3	14	TRBV11-2	TRBD1	CASSPDRELDTQYF	TGTGCCAGCAGCCCCGACAGGGAATTGGATACGCAGTATTTT
-	TRBJ2-1	16	TRBV7-2	TRBD2	CASSLVSGTVGNEQFF	TGTGCCAGCAGCTTAGTTAGCGGGACTGTAGGGAATGAGCAGTTCTTC
-	TRBJ2-2	16	TRBV7-6	-	CASSSRAYANTGELFF	TGTGCCAGCAGCTCCCGAGCATACGCGAACACCGGGGAGCTGTTTTTT
-	TRBJ2-7	14	TRBV11-3	-	CASSGGGVPYEQYF	TGTGCCAGCAGCGGTGGCGGGGTCCCCTACGAGCAGTACTTC
-	TRBJ1-1	19	TRBV7-9	-	CASSTYSLSRQALRTEAFF	TGTGCCAGCAGCACCTACAGTCTATCCCGCCAGGCCTTACGAACTGAAGCTTTCTTT
-	TRBJ2-1	18	TRBV11-3	TRBD2	CASSLDSGLAGAYNEQFF	TGTGCCAGCAGCTTAGATTCCGGGCTAGCGGGGGCCTACAATGAGCAGTTCTTC
-	TRBJ2-1	16	TRBV24-1	-	CATSDLGGNTYNEQFF	TGTGCCACCAGTGATTTGGGAGGGAACACCTACAATGAGCAGTTCTTC
-	TRBJ1-2	16	TRBV27	-	CASSSTLDTRTYGYTF	TGTGCCAGCAGTTCGACATTGGACACGAGAACCTATGGCTACACCTTC
-	TRBJ1-3	14	TRBV2	-	CATMGHLSGNTIYF	TGTGCCACGATGGGCCATCTTTCTGGAAACACCATATATTTT
-	TRBJ1-4	16	TRBV24-1	TRBD1	CATSEGPGQGNEKLFF	TGTGCCACCAGTGAGGGGCCGGGACAGGGTAATGAAAAACTGTTTTTT
-	TRBJ2-6	16	TRBV7-9	-	CASSLRGWSGANVLTF	TGTGCCAGCAGCTTACGCGGTTGGAGTGGGGCCAACGTCCTGACTTTC
once	TRBJ2-7	14	TRBV9	TRBD1	CASSEGDRDYEQYF	TGTGCCAGCAGCGAAGGGGACAGGGACTACGAGCAGTACTTC
-	TRBJ1-1	13	TRBV28	-	CASSFPSNTEAFF	TGTGCCAGCAGTTTCCCCAGTAACACTGAAGCTTTCTTT
-	TRBJ1-5	14	TRBV28	-	CASSSLSQNQPQHF	TGTGCCAGCAGTTCCCTATCGCAAAATCAGCCCCAGCATTTT
-	TRBJ1-1	15	TRBV11-2	-	CASSLAHSRYTEAFF	TGTGCCAGCAGCCTAGCCCATTCTCGGTACACTGAAGCTTTCTTT
-	TRBJ2-5	16	TRBV6-2/TRBV6-3	TRBD2	CASSYSSSGVKETQYF	TGTGCCAGCAGTTACTCGTCTAGCGGAGTGAAAGAGACCCAGTACTTC
-	TRBJ2-3	17	TRBV19	TRBD2	CASSTLYGSGSSDTQYF	TGTGCCAGTAGTACCCTCTACGGTAGCGGGAGTTCAGATACGCAGTATTTT
-	TRBJ2-1	14	TRBV7-9	TRBD1	CASRPGTDYNEQFF	TGTGCCAGCAGGCCCGGGACAGACTACAATGAGCAGTTCTTC
-	TRBJ2-5	15	TRBV4-3	TRBD1	CASSQVTGAQETQYF	TGCGCCAGCAGCCAAGTCACAGGGGCCCAAGAGACCCAGTACTTC
-	TRBJ2-5	15	TRBV6-2/TRBV6-3	TRBD2	CASSWTSGFQETQYF	TGTGCCAGCAGTTGGACTAGCGGGTTTCAAGAGACCCAGTACTTC
-	TRBJ2-3	15	TRBV5-3	TRBD1	CARSRGQGTTDTQYF	TGTGCCAGAAGCCGAGGACAGGGGACCACAGATACGCAGTATTTT
-	TRBJ2-1	15	TRBV6-4	TRBD1	CASSARTGSYNEQFF	TGTGCCAGCAGTGCAAGGACAGGGTCCTACAATGAGCAGTTCTTC
once	TRBJ2-4	16	TRBV5-1	-	CASSIDRFSAKNIQYF	TGCGCCAGCAGCATAGACAGATTCTCAGCCAAAAACATTCAGTACTTC
-	TRBJ2-5	16	TRBV18	-	CASSPPTGTPGGTQYF	TGTGCCAGCTCACCACCGACCGGGACTCCCGGCGGGACCCAGTACTTC
-	TRBJ1-2	12	TRBV28	-	CASSSRTDGYTF	TGTGCCAGCAGTTCCCGGACAGATGGCTACACCTTC
-	TRBJ2-7	13	TRBV23-1	TRBD1	CASSQRQGDEQYF	TGCGCCAGCAGTCAACGACAGGGCGACGAGCAGTACTTC
-	TRBJ2-7	15	TRBV13	TRBD1	CASSSRGLLPYEQYF	TGTGCCAGCAGCTCAAGGGGGCTGCTCCCCTACGAGCAGTACTTC
-	TRBJ1-6	14	TRBV7-9	TRBD1	CASSWDRVVSPLHF	TGTGCCAGCAGCTGGGACAGGGTAGTGTCACCCCTCCACTTT
-	TRBJ2-7	15	TRBV20-1	TRBD1	CSASNMGQATYEQYF	TGCAGTGCTAGTAACATGGGACAGGCCACCTACGAGCAGTACTTC
-	TRBJ1-3	16	TRBV7-9	TRBD1	CASSTTGPLSGNTIYF	TGTGCCAGCAGCACGACAGGGCCGCTCTCTGGAAACACCATATATTTT
-	TRBJ2-2	14	TRBV27	TRBD2	CASSGGGPTGELFF	TGTGCCAGCAGCGGGGGGGGGCCCACCGGGGAGCTGTTTTTT
-	TRBJ1-2	13	TRBV14	TRBD1	CASSHGTGWGYTF	TGTGCCAGCAGCCACGGGACAGGGTGGGGCTACACCTTC